This TCR beta chain was recovered during a study of beta chain features in type 1 diabetes. The wider study: Patients did not differ from healthy donors in age, gender or cell yield. Regarding the study as a whole: Type 1 diabetes patients had TCRB CDR3s that were shorter (moderately but significantly so) in all four CD4+ subsets. Any HLA type influence on TCRB rearrangement was left unresolved here.

CDR3 length equals 16 residues. Losses at the gene ends were 3 bases for V and 0 bases for J; bases not matched to a gene: 0. Germline V CDR1 and CDR2: SGHVS, FQNEAQ. This clone was observed a handful of times. The antigen is not known. Central memory, naive, regulatory and stem cell-like memory CD4+ cells were sorted by CD45RO/CCR7/CD25/CD127/CD95/CD27. The authors obtained over 95% purity in all sorted populations. Expressed TCRB transcripts were sequenced because the isolated RNA had all been reverse transcribed beforehand. Produced via immunoSEQ multiplex PCR; TCRdb's table is partial and in-frame only. The sample records hundreds of thousands of clones, more than 12% being singletons.

The chain joins TRBV7-8 to TRBJ2-2, with TRBD2 identical over 11 bases. What was sequenced was naive CD4+ T cells from blood. This clonotype was sampled from a young man with type 1 diabetes. The CDR3: CASSLTSGTNTGELFF. The CDR3 DNA reads as TGTGCCAGCAGCTTGACTAGCGGGACGAACACCGGGGAGCTGTTTTTT.